This T cell receptor beta chain was found in a study of molecular identifiers for immune sequencing clone quantification listed by TCRdb under 2018. Broadly, across the study: For a replicate experiment, RNA from around 18,000 or 91,000 naive CD8 T cells was divided into five aliquots, and four of the five aliquots were sequenced. This methods study benchmarked molecular-identifier clustering-based TCR repertoire sequencing (MIDCIRS) and TCR RNA copy counting, using CD8 T cells to do so.

This clonotype was observed many times. There is no known antigen for this receptor. No much larger clone is present one base from it, and per-base qualities are unavailable. Naive CD8 T cell libraries were made from roughly 18,000 to 920,000 sorted cells using 10%, 30% or 50% of purified RNA. Naive CD8 T cells were FACS-sorted as CD8+CD4-CCR7+CD45RA+ on a BD FACSAria II into RLT Plus buffer. To test detection sensitivity, Jurkat RNA equal to about nine TCR copies was added to samples of about 19,000-1,100,000 naive CD8 T cells. Enrichment of CD8 T cells was performed with RosetteSep CD8+ T Cell Enrichment Cocktail and Ficoll-Paque, after which ACK red cell lysis was carried out. Overall study results and their limits: When barcode sub-clustering was left out, chimeric consensus sequences inflated TCR diversity, with chimeras reaching as high as 47%. Spiked-in Jurkat TCR RNA (around eleven copies' worth), which is not part of the donor repertoire, was contained in the naive libraries. Spiked-in Jurkat TCR RNA equal to a single cell's worth was reported to be detectable even within 1,200,000 naive CD8 T cells. Highly expanded clone sizes could be underestimated if identical TCR molecules share a barcode. In CMV-specific effector cells, clones with more than 20 RNA copies accounted for over 99% of molecules, whereas in naive cells such clones accounted for under 1%. Modeling estimated roughly 3.2 recovered TCR RNA copies per cell, compared with about 10 by digital PCR, which implies roughly 29% capture efficiency.

The CDR3, cysteine through phenylalanine, is 15 amino acids long. CDR3 DNA only is kept here, 45 bases in frame from base 1. Cut back by 4 bases and 3 bases, the V and J ends lie 16 bases apart. The germline V gene sets CDR1 to MNHEY and CDR2 to SVGAGI. To prepare the library, PCR was applied. Data came from a NextSeq 500. Preparation of bulk TCR libraries followed a previously described approach, with the TCR primers listed in Table S5. Purification of total RNA was performed with the Qiagen AllPrep DNA/RNA kit. Before analysis, reads from multiple sequencing runs of one library were combined. The published analysis was carried out like this. Reads were retained only if the reads had an exact TCR constant sequence, and the retained reads were trimmed to 150 nt and grouped according to their 12-nt molecular barcodes. Reads within each barcode group were sub-clustered using a 15% Levenshtein threshold, and quality-weighted consensus sequences were constructed for each RNA molecule. Non-functional sequences were discarded, and so were lower-count sequences lying one edit away from another sequence. Based on a fit of two negative binomial distributions, barcode sub-clusters having less than 20% of the maximum read count were discarded. TCRdb applied fastp at Q25 and MiXCR to the public reads, then kept only in-frame beta chains. Each record represents a unique CDR3 protein, reported with the most common genes and DNA among its rows. What appears here as the V and J calls and clone size reflects TCRdb's work, not the paper's. The sample yields roughly 630,000 distinct CDR3 sequences; around 25% were counted once. The top ten constitute about 0.8% of the sample.

What was sequenced was naive CD8+ T cells from blood, with Jurkat cell RNA spiked in. The label giving this sample's cell subset or site can be read as: FACS-sorted CD8+CD4-CCR7+CD45RA+ naive T cells. The receptor was derived from a human donor in good health. Some libraries in this study had Jurkat cell RNA spiked in. Recombination joined TRBV6-5 with TRBJ2-7; matching of 6 bases hints at TRBD1 as the D gene. Here is the DNA: TGTGCCAGCAGTTTCTCACATCAGGGGAGCTACGAGCAGTACTTC. It encodes CASSFSHQGSYEQYF.